The 18 T cell receptor beta chains reported below all come from one sample, sequenced in a study of CD8 T cells in ankylosing spondylitis. MiXCR, run by TCRdb on the 5' RACE reads, gives a single entry per CDR3 protein. The sample consists of about 160,000 distinct CDR3 sequences, around 19% of them appearing once. Input material: blood, either unsorted or a sorted T cell fraction (not recorded which). These receptors were taken from a male donor with ankylosing spondylitis or in good health (not recorded which).

In this sample, this clonotype turned up many times. The chain carries TRBV24-1 and TRBJ2-7, with 8 positions matching TRBD1. The germline CDR1 and CDR2 sequences are KGHDR and SFDVKD. The CDR3 length is 15 residues. With 3 bases clipped from V and 6 bases from J, the junction kept 9 bases outside the gene matches. This chain's CDR3 is CATSDRGRGHCEQYF. DNA of the CDR3: TGTGCCACCAGTGATCGCGGCAGGGGGCATTGCGAGCAGTACTTC.

Many counts were recorded for this clonotype. The rearrangement uses TRBV7-2 and TRBJ2-3; 7 bases line up with TRBD2. Germline CDR1 and CDR2: SGHTA and FQGNSA. CDR3 size: 15 residues. V was clipped by 5 bases and J by 0 bases; unmatched bases: 5. The CDR3 DNA is TGTGCCAGCAGCCGCTATAGCGGGAGCACAGATACGCAGTATTTT. Amino acid sequence: CASSRYSGSTDTQYF.

This rearrangement joins TRBV29-1 to TRBJ1-1, with D perhaps matching TRBD1 (5 bases). The V end was cut by 1 base, the J end by 4 bases, with 25 bases between. CDR3 length: 18 amino acids. Germline V gene sequence: CDR1 SQVTM, CDR2 ANQGSEA. The CDR3 loop is CSVEGRLGGVVRGTEAFF. CDR3 sequence (DNA): TGCAGCGTTGAAGGCCGTCTCGGGGGGGTAGTTCGGGGCACTGAAGCTTTCTTT.

This chain uses TRBV12-3 or TRBV12-4 with TRBJ1-5; tentative D call: TRBD1 (5 bases). The CDR3 covers 16 residues. Between the trimmed V and J ends, which lost 2 bases and 2 bases, there was a span of 13 bases. The CDR3 nucleotides read TGTGCCAGCAGTTTAACGTGGGGCGACCGCAATCAGCCCCAGCATTTT. Encoded protein: CASSLTWGDRNQPQHF.

For this clonotype: The junction departs from the called germline gene at one end, perhaps through a read error. The chain uses TRBV28 and TRBJ2-2; tentative D call: TRBD2 (7 bases). This CDR3 spans 15 amino acids. The germline CDR1 and CDR2 sequences are MDHEN and SYDVKM. CDR3 amino acids: CGSTPGGGITGELFF. The CDR3 nucleotides are TGTGGCAGCACCCCAGGCGGGGGCATCACCGGGGAGCTGTTTTTT.

This clonotype was counted between two and nine times. The chain recombines TRBV20-1 with TRBJ2-7, with TRBD2 as a possible D gene (5 bases). Germline assignment: CDR1 DFQATT and CDR2 SNEGSKA (reference sequence). The V and J ends lost 0 bases and 2 bases respectively, with 14 bases between them. This CDR3 contains 15 residues. CDR3 sequence (DNA): TGCAGTGCTAGAGATAGTAGGCTGACTACCTACGAGCAGTACTTC. Translating gives CSARDSRLTTYEQYF.

This clonotype came up many times. This rearrangement joins TRBV5-1 to TRBJ2-2, with D perhaps TRBD2 (6 bases). Trimming removed 4 bases from V and 5 bases from J, with 18 bases in between. Germline V CDR1 and CDR2: SGHRS, YFSETQ. The CDR3 consists of 16 residues. The CDR3 nucleotides are TGCGCCAGCAGCGTGGCCCGGACTACTGGGACCGGGGAGCTGTTTTTT. It codes for CASSVARTTGTGELFF.

The chain carries TRBV24-1 and TRBJ1-5, with 7 bases aligning to TRBD1. The CDR3 extends over 16 amino acids. The germline V gene has CDR1 KGHDR and CDR2 SFDVKD. V lost 4 bases and J lost 3; bases outside the gene matches: 8. CDR3 nucleotide sequence: TGTGCCACCAGTGAACCCACAGGGGCGCCCAATCAGCCCCAGCATTTT. This sequence encodes CATSEPTGAPNQPQHF.

This clonotype was seen at least ten times. V usage is TRBV28 and J usage is TRBJ1-3, with TRBD1 matching over 9 bases. The CDR3 consists of 14 residues. The V segment lost 5 bases and the J segment 4 bases; nucleotides outside the gene matches: 3. Germline V gives CDR1 MDHEN, CDR2 SYDVKM. CDR3 sequence reads: CASSPDRGGNTIYF. CDR3 DNA sequence: TGTGCCAGCAGTCCGGACAGGGGAGGAAACACCATATATTTT.

This chain uses TRBV6-1 with TRBJ1-2; D gene unclear. The CDR3 covers 14 residues. V lost 2 bases, J lost 0 bases, and 7 bases lay in between. The germline gives CDR1 MNHNS, CDR2 SASEGT. CDR3 region: CASSENSPNYGYTF. Here the CDR3 DNA reads TGTGCCAGCAGTGAAAACAGCCCTAACTATGGCTACACCTTC.

J is TRBJ2-2 and V is TRBV2, with unresolved D. The CDR3 totals 13 residues. Between the trimmed V and J ends, which lost 7 bases and 0 bases, there was a span of 6 bases. Germline CDR1 SNHLY, CDR2 FYNNEI. CDR3 sequence (DNA): TGTGCCAGCACTACCCCGAACACCGGGGAGCTGTTTTTT. It translates to CASTTPNTGELFF. Combining the CDR3 with reference TRBV2 and TRBJ2-2 gives the whole variable domain EPEVTQTPSHQVTQMGQEVILRCVPISNHLYFYWYRQILGQKVEFLVSFYNNEISEKSEIFDDQFSVERPDGSNFTLKIRSTKLEDSAMYFCASTTPNTGELFFGEGSRLTVL.

This clonotype occurred a few times. This rearrangement joins TRBV12-2 to TRBJ2-1; the D call of TRBD1 is as the table states it, not checked on the DNA. TRBV12-2 is a listed pseudogene. The CDR3 consists of 16 residues. The CDR3 protein is CASRLSERPSGGEQFF. CDR3 DNA: TGTGCAAGTCGCTTATCTGAGCGACCTTCAGGGGGTGAGCAGTTCTTC.

This clonotype was counted at least ten times. The chain combines TRBV28 with TRBJ2-7; no reliable D call. Per germline, CDR1 MDHEN and CDR2 SYDVKM. V was pared by 2 bases and J by 2 bases, with 7 bases between. This CDR3 is 13 amino acids long. The CDR3 protein is CASSLEITYEQYF. The CDR3 DNA reads TGTGCCAGCAGTTTAGAAATTACCTACGAGCAGTACTTC.

This clonotype was observed a few times. V usage is TRBV12-3 or TRBV12-4 and J usage is TRBJ2-3; TRBD2 aligns across 8 bases. Unmatched junction bases numbered 8, after V lost 5 bases and J lost 4 bases. The CDR3 has 15 amino acids. CDR3 sequence (DNA): TGTGCCAGCAGTCCCGGTGGACTAGCCGCAGATACGCAGTATTTT. Protein sequence: CASSPGGLAADTQYF.

This clonotype was observed at least ten times. The chain employs TRBV29-1 and TRBJ2-7, with D perhaps TRBD2 (6 bases). The V gene lost 1 base and the J gene lost 3 bases, with 10 bases spanning the gap. CDR3 length: 13 residues. Germline V CDR1 and CDR2: SQVTM, ANQGSEA. The CDR3 protein is CSVEGEADYEQYF. The CDR3 DNA follows: TGCAGCGTTGAAGGGGAGGCAGACTACGAGCAGTACTTC.

V and J are TRBV11-2 and TRBJ2-1, with TRBD1 identical over 11 bases. This CDR3 has 15 amino acids. CDR1 and CDR2 from the germline V gene are SGHAT and FQNNGV. V was clipped by 4 bases and J by 4 bases; unmatched bases: 3. In DNA, the CDR3 is TGTGCCAGCAGCTCCGGACAGGGGGCTTACAATGAGCAGTTCTTC. This translates into CASSSGQGAYNEQFF.

This clonotype showed up just a few times. The chain joins TRBV10-3 to TRBJ2-3; D gene ambiguous. This CDR3 is built from 13 residues. CDR1 ENHRY and CDR2 SYGVKD come from the germline V gene. Trimming pared 2 bases from V and 2 bases from J, leaving 5 bases between. The CDR3 loop reads CAISEGYTDTQYF. CDR3 in DNA: TGTGCCATCAGTGAGGGGTACACAGATACGCAGTATTTT.

This clonotype was observed a handful of times. This chain links TRBV28 with TRBJ2-2, with 8 nucleotides matching TRBD2. V dropped 3 bases and J dropped 1; count of bases not matched to a gene: 10. Per germline, CDR1 MDHEN and CDR2 SYDVKM. This CDR3 comprises 18 residues. Here the CDR3 reads CASSFLSRSGVNTGELFF. CDR3 sequence (DNA): TGTGCCAGCAGTTTTCTAAGTCGTAGCGGGGTGAACACCGGGGAGCTGTTTTTT.